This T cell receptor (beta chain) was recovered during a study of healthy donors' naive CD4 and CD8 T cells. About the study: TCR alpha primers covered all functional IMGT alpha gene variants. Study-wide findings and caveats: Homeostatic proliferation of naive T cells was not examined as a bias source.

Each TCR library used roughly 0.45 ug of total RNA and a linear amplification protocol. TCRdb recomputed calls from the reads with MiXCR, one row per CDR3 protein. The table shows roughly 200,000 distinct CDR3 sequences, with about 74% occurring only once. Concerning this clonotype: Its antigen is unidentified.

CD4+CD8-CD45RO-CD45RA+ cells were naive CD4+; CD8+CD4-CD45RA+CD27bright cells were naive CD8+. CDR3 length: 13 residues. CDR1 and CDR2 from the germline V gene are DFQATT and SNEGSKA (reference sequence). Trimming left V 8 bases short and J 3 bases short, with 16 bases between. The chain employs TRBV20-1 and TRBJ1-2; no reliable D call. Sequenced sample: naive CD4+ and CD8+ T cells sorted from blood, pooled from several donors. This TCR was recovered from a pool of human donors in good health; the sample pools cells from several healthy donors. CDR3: CSHTHQDHYGYTF. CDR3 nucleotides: TGCAGTCATACCCACCAGGACCACTATGGCTACACCTTC.